This T cell receptor (beta chain) was captured by sequencing in a study of blood T cell repertoires in COVID-19. Study-wide background: PBMCs, B-cell-depleted T cells, or T cells were the source of the cDNA or gDNA that made up the material.

In the original workflow: By means of reference gene primer amplification, nucleated cell counts were estimated. Measured with immunoSEQ multiplex PCR; TCRdb has only the in-frame clones, and not every one. The V and J calls and clone size are taken from that table; D and trimming were inferred from the DNA. The sample lists about 170,000 clones, around nine tenths occurring once. The CDR3 runs to 16 residues. CDR1 is SEHNR and CDR2 is FQNEAQ in the germline V gene (reference sequence). V was clipped by 5 bases and J by 1 base, with 16 bases between them. This clonotype was obtained from a woman aged 80 or over with COVID-19, enrolled during active disease. The gene calls are TRBV7-9 and TRBJ2-3, with D maybe TRBD2 (5 bases). Input material: peripheral blood. DNA for the CDR3: TGTGCCAGCAGCATACCGGTGGGAGTAGGCACAGATACGCAGTATTTT. It is translated as CASSIPVGVGTDTQYF.